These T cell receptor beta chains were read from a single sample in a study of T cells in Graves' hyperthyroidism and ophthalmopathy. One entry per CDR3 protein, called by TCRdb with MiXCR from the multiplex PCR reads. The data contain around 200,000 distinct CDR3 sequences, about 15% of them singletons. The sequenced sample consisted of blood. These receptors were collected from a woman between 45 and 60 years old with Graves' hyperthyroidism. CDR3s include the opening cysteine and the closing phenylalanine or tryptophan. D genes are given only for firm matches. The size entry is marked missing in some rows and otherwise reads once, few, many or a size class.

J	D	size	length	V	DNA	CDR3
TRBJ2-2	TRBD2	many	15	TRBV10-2	TGCGCCAGCCGGACTAGCGGGGGGGACGGCGGGGAGCTGTTTTTT	CASRTSGGDGGELFF
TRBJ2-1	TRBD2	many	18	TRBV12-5	TGTGCTAGTGGTTTGGCGTACCTTACGAGCGGGGCCTACAATGAGCAGTTCTTC	CASGLAYLTSGAYNEQFF
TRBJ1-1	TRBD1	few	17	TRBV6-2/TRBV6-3	TGTGCCAGCAGTAGACCCACCGGGACAGCTATGAACACTGAAGCTTTCTTT	CASSRPTGTAMNTEAFF
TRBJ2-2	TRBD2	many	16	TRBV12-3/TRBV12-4	TGTGCCAGCGACGGGAGCGGGGGGGCCTGGAACGGGGAGCTGTTTTTT	CASDGSGGAWNGELFF
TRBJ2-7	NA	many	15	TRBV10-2	TGCGCCAGCAGTGAGGGGCCCGGGGGATTCTACGAGCAGTACTTC	CASSEGPGGFYEQYF
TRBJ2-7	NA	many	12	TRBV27	TGTGCCAGTGGGTTATTCTCCTACGAGCAGTACTTC	CASGLFSYEQYF
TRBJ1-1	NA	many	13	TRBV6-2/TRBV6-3	TGTGCCAGCAGTTACCTCTCCTCGGGTGAAGCTTTCTTT	CASSYLSSGEAFF
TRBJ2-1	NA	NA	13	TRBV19	TGTGCCAGTAGTGGGGGGAGGCGGAATGAGCAGTTCTTC	CASSGGRRNEQFF
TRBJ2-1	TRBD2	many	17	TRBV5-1	TGCGCCAGCAGCTACGGACTAGCGGGGGGTTCCTACAATGAGCAGTTCTTC	CASSYGLAGGSYNEQFF
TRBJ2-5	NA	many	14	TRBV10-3	TGTGCCATCAGTGGGGACACAGTGGTAGAGACCCAGTACTTC	CAISGDTVVETQYF